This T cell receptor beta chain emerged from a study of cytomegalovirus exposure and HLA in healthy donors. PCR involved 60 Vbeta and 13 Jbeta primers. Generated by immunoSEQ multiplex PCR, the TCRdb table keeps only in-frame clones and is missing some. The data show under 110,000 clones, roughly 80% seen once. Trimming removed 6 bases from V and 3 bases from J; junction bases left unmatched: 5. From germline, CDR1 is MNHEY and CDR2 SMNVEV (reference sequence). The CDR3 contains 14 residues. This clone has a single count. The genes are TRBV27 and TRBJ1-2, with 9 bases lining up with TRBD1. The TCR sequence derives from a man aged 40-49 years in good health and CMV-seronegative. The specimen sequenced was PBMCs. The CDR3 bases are TGTGCCAGCAGCCAAAGGGACAGGGACTATGGCTACACCTTC. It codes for CASSQRDRDYGYTF.